The source of this T cell receptor beta chain is a study of blood T cells in healthy people across ages. Findings of the study overall: Naive T cell percentage showed a strong correlation with TCR beta diversity. More naive CD4+ cells and higher diversity were found in long-lived than in aged donors.

This clonotype was observed a handful of times. Its antigen is unknown. Using a J-beta primer mix together with a sample-barcoded 5' primer, a second PCR was run for roughly 7 to 11 cycles. Each cDNA molecule carried a tag from a template-switch adaptor that contained 12 random nucleotides. From the 5' RACE reads, TCRdb called clonotypes with MiXCR, one entry per CDR3 protein. Of about 1.6 million distinct CDR3 sequences listed, about 35% are singletons. Germline-derived CDR1 and CDR2 are DFQATT and SNEGSKA (reference sequence). The CDR3 sequence is 14 residues long. V shed 0 bases and J shed 3 bases, with 12 bases lying between them.

This clonotype originated in a woman younger than 45 in good health. Material: blood. The V gene is TRBV20-1, the J gene TRBJ2-7; D might be TRBD2 (6 bases). CDR3 region: CSARDWTTHYEQYF. DNA of the CDR3: TGCAGTGCTAGAGATTGGACTACTCACTACGAGCAGTACTTC.